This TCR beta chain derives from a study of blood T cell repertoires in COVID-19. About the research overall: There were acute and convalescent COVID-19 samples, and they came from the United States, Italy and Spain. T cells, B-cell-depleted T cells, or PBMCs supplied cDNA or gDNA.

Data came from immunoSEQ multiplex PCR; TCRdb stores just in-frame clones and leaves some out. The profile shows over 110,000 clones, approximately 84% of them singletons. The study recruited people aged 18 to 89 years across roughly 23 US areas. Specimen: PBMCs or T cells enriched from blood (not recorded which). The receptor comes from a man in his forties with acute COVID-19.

In DNA form, the CDR3 reads TGTGCCAGCTCACCGGCAGGGCTAGCGGGAGAGGGGGCCCAAGAGACCCAGTACTTC. It encodes CASSPAGLAGEGAQETQYF. This sequence joins TRBV18 and TRBJ2-5, with TRBD2 matching over 10 bases. Germline trimming cut 3 bases from V and 1 base from J; bases unmatched to any gene: 14. The CDR3 runs 19 residues. Germline V gives CDR1 KGHSH, CDR2 LQKENI.